Presented here are 27 T cell receptor beta chains from one specimen sequenced in a study of cytomegalovirus exposure and HLA in healthy donors. The study ran its PCR with 60 Vbeta and 13 Jbeta primers. Assay used: immunoSEQ multiplex PCR; TCRdb lists only in-frame clones, some missing. The table shows roughly 110,000 clones, with over 75% occurring only once. Sample: PBMCs. Every receptor here comes from a woman aged 25 to 39 in good health and CMV-seropositive.

This rearrangement joins TRBV6-5 to TRBJ2-7; possibly TRBD1 for D (6 bases). CDR3 length: 13 amino acids. The ends were cut back, 6 bases at V and 1 base at J, with 10 bases in the middle. The germline V gene has CDR1 MNHEY and CDR2 SVGAGI. CDR3 DNA sequence: TGTGCCAGCAGGATCACAGGGTCCTACGAGCAGTACTTC. It is translated as CASRITGSYEQYF.

V and J are TRBV11-3 and TRBJ2-1; 8 bases match TRBD2. CDR1 is SGHNT and CDR2 is YENEEA in the germline V gene. Trimming removed 3 bases from V and 9 bases from J; junction bases left unmatched: 7. The CDR3 totals 14 residues. The DNA for the CDR3 is TGTGCCAGCAGCTTTGAAGCGGGAGAAGGTGAGCAGTTCTTC. This translates into CASSFEAGEGEQFF.

This CDR3 is CATSRDGEVYEQYF. The CDR3 DNA reads TGTGCCACCAGCAGAGATGGAGAGGTTTACGAGCAGTACTTC. The gene calls are TRBV15 and TRBJ2-7; D uncertain. Germline V lookup: CDR1 LNHNV, CDR2 YYDKDF (reference sequence). The length of the CDR3 is 14 residues. V dropped 0 bases and J dropped 4 bases, with 10 bases sitting between them.

This clone was recorded once. The chain carries TRBV9 and TRBJ2-3; D possibly corresponds to TRBD1 (6 bases). The CDR3 loop spans 15 amino acids. Germline values: CDR1 SGDLS, CDR2 YYNGEE. Trimming took 3 bases from V and 1 from J, leaving 12 bases between them. CDR3 sequence reads: CASSAQGFGTDTQYF. CDR3 bases: TGTGCCAGCAGCGCACAGGGATTCGGCACAGATACGCAGTATTTT.

The V gene is TRBV4-2, the J gene TRBJ2-5; 8 nucleotides match TRBD2. Germline assignment: CDR1 LGHNA and CDR2 YNFKEQ. This CDR3 spans 18 amino acids. The V segment lost 3 bases and the J segment 5 bases; nucleotides outside the gene matches: 17. In DNA form, the CDR3 reads TGTGCCAGCAGCCATGTTTCGGGTCGGGGGGGCGATGAGGAGACCCAGTACTTC. It is translated as CASSHVSGRGGDEETQYF.

V usage is TRBV7-9 and J usage is TRBJ1-4; tentative D call: TRBD1 (5 bases). This CDR3 has 15 amino acids. Germline V gene lookup returns CDR1 SEHNR and CDR2 FQNEAQ (reference sequence). The V gene lost 5 bases and the J gene lost 7 bases, with 17 bases spanning the gap. This CDR3 reads CASSMGDRESEKLFF. The CDR3 DNA reads as TGTGCCAGCAGCATGGGGGACCGGGAGTCTGAAAAACTGTTTTTT.

The chain uses TRBV7-8 and TRBJ2-3; D ambiguous. Germline V gene sequence: CDR1 SGHVS, CDR2 FQNEAQ. The V end was cut by 0 bases, the J end by 2 bases, with 3 bases between. The CDR3 has 13 residues. CDR3 residues: CASSLANTDTQYF. The DNA for the CDR3 is TGTGCCAGCAGCTTAGCTAACACAGATACGCAGTATTTT.

The chain joins TRBV6-5 to TRBJ2-7; 11 nucleotides align to TRBD2. The J segment lost 1 base and the V segment lost 5 bases, leaving 4 bases of the junction unmatched. This CDR3 spans 15 amino acids. The germline V gene has CDR1 MNHEY and CDR2 SVGAGI. CDR3 sequence (DNA): TGTGCCAGCAGTGGATCTAGCGGGGGGTCCTACGAGCAGTACTTC. This gives the protein CASSGSSGGSYEQYF.

The chain recombines TRBV5-1 with TRBJ2-7, with TRBD1 matching over 10 bases. This CDR3 comprises 14 residues. Looked up from germline, CDR1 is SGHRS and CDR2 is YFSETQ. V dropped 4 bases and J dropped 2; count of bases not matched to a gene: 3. CDR3 loop: CASSGTGVPYEQYF. CDR3 nucleotide sequence: TGCGCCAGCAGCGGGACAGGGGTACCCTACGAGCAGTACTTC.

This clone was picked up a small number of times. CDR3: CASSPTGKDEKLFF. In DNA, the CDR3 is TGTGCCAGCAGTCCGACAGGGAAGGATGAAAAACTGTTTTTT. V usage is TRBV6-1 and J usage is TRBJ1-4, with 7 bases identical to TRBD1. The CDR3 extends over 14 amino acids. J was trimmed by 6 bases and V by 5 bases; bases with no gene match: 6. CDR1 MNHNS and CDR2 SASEGT come from the germline V gene.

The chain links TRBV18 to TRBJ2-7; maybe TRBD1 (5 bases). Germline assignment: CDR1 KGHSH and CDR2 LQKENI. The V end was cut by 8 bases, the J end by 3 bases, with 20 bases between. The CDR3 runs to 15 residues. CDR3 sequence (DNA): TGTGCCAGCGGAATAGACAGCCGACCCGTCTACGAGCAGTACTTC. It translates to CASGIDSRPVYEQYF.

The chain recombines TRBV7-9 with TRBJ2-7; 7 bases fit TRBD2. This CDR3 spans 15 amino acids. Trimming took 5 bases from V and 4 from J; bases not matched to a gene: 11. Germline-derived CDR1 and CDR2 are SEHNR and FQNEAQ (reference sequence). The CDR3 DNA is TGTGCCAGCAGCCTAACAGAAGGCGGGAGTTACGAGCAGTACTTC. This gives the protein CASSLTEGGSYEQYF. The variable domain in full, completed from reference TRBV7-9 and TRBJ2-7, reads DTGVSQNPRHKITKRGQNVTFRCDPISEHNRLYWYRQTLGQGPEFLTYFQNEAQLEKSRLLSDRFSAERPKGSFSTLEIQRTEQGDSAMYLCASSLTEGGSYEQYFGPGTRLTVT.

The genes are TRBV6-1 and TRBJ1-5; the D is unclear. Germline CDR1 reads MNHNS; CDR2 reads SASEGT. This CDR3 comprises 13 residues. With 7 bases removed from V and 4 bases from J, the gap between germline ends came to 11 bases. The chain's CDR3 is CASTTSINQPQHF. The CDR3 DNA is TGTGCCAGCACCACTTCCATAAATCAGCCCCAGCATTTT.

V is TRBV9 and J is TRBJ2-7, with 9 bases matching TRBD1. CDR1 SGDLS and CDR2 YYNGEE come from the germline V gene. J gave up 1 base and V 3 bases, and 11 bases lay outside the gene matches. The CDR3 runs to 17 residues. Here the CDR3 DNA reads TGTGCCAGCAGCGAAACAGGGGGCGCTCCGGTTTCCTACGAGCAGTACTTC. Translating gives CASSETGGAPVSYEQYF.

This clone was seen more than once but under ten times. The V and J genes are TRBV13 and TRBJ1-3; D uncertain. This CDR3 contains 15 residues. Per germline, CDR1 PRHDT and CDR2 FYEKMQ (reference sequence). Trimming took 2 bases from V and 4 from J, leaving 12 bases between them. In DNA form, the CDR3 reads TGTGCCAGCAGCTTAAGGCGGGGAGGAGGAAACACCATATATTTT. Encoded protein: CASSLRRGGGNTIYF.

A single count supports this clone. The rearrangement uses TRBV5-1 and TRBJ2-7; TRBD2 agrees at 8 bases. This CDR3 is 15 amino acids long. The germline V gene encodes CDR1 SGHRS and CDR2 YFSETQ. Germline trimming cut 0 bases from V and 2 bases from J; bases unmatched to any gene: 4. This chain's CDR3 is CASSLVGAGAYEQYF. In DNA, the CDR3 is TGCGCCAGCAGCTTGGTGGGAGCGGGGGCCTACGAGCAGTACTTC.

This clone has only one observation. This chain joins TRBV6-6 and TRBJ2-3, with 10 bases matching TRBD2. J lost 5 bases, V lost 8 bases, and 7 bases had no gene match. This CDR3 spans 14 amino acids. Germline values: CDR1 MNHNY, CDR2 SVGAGI (reference sequence). The CDR3 DNA reads TGTGCCAGCGTAAGCGGGGGGGCCTTAGATACGCAGTATTTT. It is translated as CASVSGGALDTQYF.

The gene calls are TRBV4-1 and TRBJ1-4; D remains ambiguous. Germline V gene sequence: CDR1 MGHRA, CDR2 YSYEKL. The CDR3 is 15 residues long. The V and J ends lost 0 bases and 3 bases respectively, with 8 bases between them. CDR3 sequence: CASSQDGVANEKLFF. CDR3 bases: TGCGCCAGCAGCCAAGACGGGGTAGCTAATGAAAAACTGTTTTTT.

As to this clone: At one boundary the junction diverges from the germline segment, which might be a read error. The chain carries TRBV2 and TRBJ1-6; no reliable D call. Germline CDR1 and CDR2: SNHLY and FYNNEI. The CDR3 runs 13 residues. In DNA, the CDR3 is TGTGCCAGCAGGCGCGGCAAAAGTTCACCCCCCCACTTT. Residues: CASRRGKSSPPHF.

The chain employs TRBV6-5 and TRBJ1-2, with D maybe TRBD1 (6 bases). The V gene's germline CDR1 is MNHEY and CDR2 SVGAGI. Trimming left V 4 bases short and J 4 bases short, with 10 bases between. This CDR3 has 13 residues. CDR3 in amino acids: CASSLLQGYGYTF. The CDR3 bases are TGTGCCAGCAGTTTACTACAGGGCTATGGCTACACCTTC.

The V gene is TRBV9, the J gene TRBJ1-5, with TRBD1 as a possible D gene (5 bases). This CDR3 region has 14 residues. The germline V and J ends were trimmed by 4 bases and 0 bases, with 8 bases remaining between them. Germline CDR1 reads SGDLS; CDR2 reads YYNGEE. The CDR3 spells CASSQGLSNQPQHF. CDR3 DNA: TGTGCCAGCAGCCAGGGCCTTAGCAATCAGCCCCAGCATTTT.

The gene calls are TRBV27 and TRBJ1-5; 11 bases are a match to TRBD1. V was clipped by 6 bases and J by 4 bases; unmatched bases: 5. This CDR3 is 15 amino acids long. Germline assignment: CDR1 MNHEY and CDR2 SMNVEV (reference sequence). CDR3: CASSLGTGGNQPQHF. In DNA form, the CDR3 reads TGTGCCAGCAGCCTAGGGACAGGGGGGAATCAGCCCCAGCATTTT.

The table lists this clone with a count of one. The chain links TRBV2 to TRBJ1-1; D is possibly TRBD1 (6 bases). Germline loops: CDR1 SNHLY, CDR2 FYNNEI. CDR3 length equals 13 residues. With 5 bases removed from V and 7 bases from J, the gap between germline ends came to 14 bases. CDR3 loop: CASSFSGVGEAFF. The CDR3 nucleotides are TGTGCCAGCAGTTTCTCAGGGGTGGGTGAAGCTTTCTTT.

The rearrangement joins TRBV2 to TRBJ1-5, with D perhaps matching TRBD1 (5 bases). Germline V CDR1 and CDR2: SNHLY, FYNNEI. The CDR3 loop spans 16 amino acids. Trimming took 0 bases from V and 3 from J, leaving 12 bases between them. The CDR3 here is CASSEALPGNNQPQHF. The CDR3 DNA reads TGTGCCAGCAGTGAAGCGCTGCCAGGGAACAATCAGCCCCAGCATTTT.

The rearrangement links TRBV19 to TRBJ1-5, with 9 positions matching TRBD1. The trim removed 7 bases at V and 4 bases at J, leaving 8 bases unmatched. Per the germline V gene, CDR1 is LNHDA and CDR2 is SQIVND (reference sequence). This CDR3 is 15 amino acids long. CDR3 protein: CASTTGTGRNQPQHF. In DNA, the CDR3 is TGTGCCAGTACCACCGGGACAGGGAGAAATCAGCCCCAGCATTTT.

The rearrangement joins TRBV5-6 to TRBJ2-3, with 8 bases matching TRBD2. The CDR3 is 15 residues long. J gave up 3 bases and V 2 bases, and 5 bases lay outside the gene matches. Germline lookup yields CDR1 SGHDT and CDR2 YYEEEE. The CDR3 is CASSLILAETDTQYF. CDR3 DNA sequence: TGTGCCAGCAGCTTAATACTAGCGGAGACAGATACGCAGTATTTT.

The rearrangement joins TRBV4-1 to TRBJ2-7; D possibly corresponds to TRBD2 (5 bases). This CDR3 has 13 amino acids. Per germline, CDR1 MGHRA and CDR2 YSYEKL. The V end lost 3 bases, the J end lost 6 bases, and 12 bases lay between the germline ends. As DNA, the CDR3 is TGCGCCAGCAGCCACGGAGGTACCGTCGAGCAGTACTTC. Its translation is CASSHGGTVEQYF.